The T cell receptor (beta chain) under discussion was sequenced for a study of blood T cells in healthy people across ages. With a J-beta primer mix and a sample-barcoded 5' primer, a second PCR ran roughly 6 to 11 cycles. TCRdb reprocessed the 5' RACE reads with MiXCR, giving one entry per CDR3 protein. In the table there are 900,000 to 950,000 distinct CDR3 sequences, roughly 28% of which are singletons. This clonotype was picked up many times. This CDR3 has 13 amino acids. V was cut by 2 bases and J by 2 bases, with 10 bases left in between. Germline assignment: CDR1 DFQATT and CDR2 SNEGSKA (reference sequence). The same data also went into a second study, on T cells of mothers and their children. This second study says: Three healthy Caucasian mothers and their six children donated.

This sequence originates from a woman between 40 and 55 years old in good health. The sample consisted of blood. The chain uses TRBV20-1 and TRBJ2-7; D is unresolved. In nucleotides, the CDR3 is TGCAGTGCTAGAAGTCTAATAACCTACGAGCAGTACTTC. Translation: CSARSLITYEQYF.